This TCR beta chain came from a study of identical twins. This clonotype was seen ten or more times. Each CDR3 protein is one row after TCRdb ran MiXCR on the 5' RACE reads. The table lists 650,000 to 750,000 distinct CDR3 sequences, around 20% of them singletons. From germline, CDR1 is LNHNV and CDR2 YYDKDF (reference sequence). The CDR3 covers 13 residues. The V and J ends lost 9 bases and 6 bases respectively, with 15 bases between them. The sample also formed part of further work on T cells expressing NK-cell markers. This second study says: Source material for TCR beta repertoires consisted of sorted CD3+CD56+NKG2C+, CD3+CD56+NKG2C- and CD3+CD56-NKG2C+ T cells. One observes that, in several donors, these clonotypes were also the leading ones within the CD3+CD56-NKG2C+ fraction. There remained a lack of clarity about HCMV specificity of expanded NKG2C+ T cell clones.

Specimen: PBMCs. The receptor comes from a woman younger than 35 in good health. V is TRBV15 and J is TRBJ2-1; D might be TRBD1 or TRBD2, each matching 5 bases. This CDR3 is CATGGLRGNEQFF. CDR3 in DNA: TGTGCCACTGGGGGTCTGAGGGGCAATGAGCAGTTCTTC.